The 8 T cell receptor beta chains below come from one sample, sequenced in a study of T cell responses to AZD1222 COVID-19 vaccine. Assay: immunoSEQ multiplex PCR; the TCRdb copy retains only in-frame clones and omits some. This sample carries 140,000 or so clones, over 85% of them seen once, and the ten largest clones take approximately 1.5%. Source: peripheral blood, taken on day 0 of AZD1222 vaccination. These receptors all come from an adult in good health.

The chain combines TRBV4-1 with TRBJ1-2; D perhaps matches TRBD1 (6 bases). This CDR3 comprises 15 residues. Germline V gene lookup returns CDR1 MGHRA and CDR2 YSYEKL. The germline V and J ends were trimmed by 4 bases and 5 bases, with 17 bases remaining between them. Written as DNA, the CDR3 is TGCGCCAGCAGCCCGTCCCGGACAGATTATTATGGCTACACCTTC. Protein product: CASSPSRTDYYGYTF.

The chain recombines TRBV11-2 with TRBJ2-1; D perhaps matches TRBD2 (5 bases). The CDR3 contains 16 residues. Deletions cut 4 bases from V and 1 base from J, with 14 bases between. Per germline, CDR1 SGHAT and CDR2 FQNNGV. The CDR3 DNA is TGTGCCAGCAGCTCCCCTGTTAGCGAGTCCTACAATGAGCAGTTCTTC. This sequence encodes CASSSPVSESYNEQFF. Full variable domain (outside the CDR3, taken from reference TRBV11-2 and TRBJ2-1): EAGVAQSPRYKIIEKRQSVAFWCNPISGHATLYWYQQILGQGPKLLIQFQNNGVVDDSQLPKDRFSAERLKGVDSTLKIQPAKLEDSAVYLCASSSPVSESYNEQFFGPGTRLTVL.

The chain joins TRBV6-5 to TRBJ1-6; D possibly corresponds to TRBD1 (6 bases). This CDR3 is 15 amino acids long. V lost 7 bases and J 8 bases, leaving 18 bases between the germline ends. Germline V gene sequence: CDR1 MNHEY, CDR2 SVGAGI. CDR3 loop: CASTMDSRPYSPLHF. The CDR3 nucleotides are TGTGCCAGCACTATGGACAGCAGGCCTTATTCACCCCTCCACTTT.

This clone was detected only a few times. This sequence joins TRBV10-2 and TRBJ1-1, with D unclear. CDR1 is WSHSY, CDR2 SAAADI, per germline. V dropped 4 bases and J dropped 7 bases, with 13 bases sitting between them. The CDR3 runs to 13 residues. CDR3 amino acids: CASSGRVEVEAFF. The CDR3 bases are TGCGCCAGCAGTGGCCGGGTCGAGGTTGAAGCTTTCTTT.

V is TRBV9 and J is TRBJ1-2; D ambiguous. The germline CDR1 and CDR2 sequences are SGDLS and YYNGEE. Trimming left V 4 bases short and J 1 base short, with 8 bases between. The CDR3 sequence is 13 residues long. In DNA form, the CDR3 reads TGTGCCAGCAGCCAAGACCATAACTATGGCTACACCTTC. It yields the protein CASSQDHNYGYTF.

This clone was seen once. The V and J genes are TRBV5-1 and TRBJ1-1, with D unclear. The germline V gene has CDR1 SGHRS and CDR2 YFSETQ. This CDR3 has 13 residues. V lost 0 bases to trimming and J lost 4 bases, with 7 bases between them. CDR3: CASSLVSSTEAFF. In DNA, the CDR3 is TGCGCCAGCAGCTTGGTATCGAGCACTGAAGCTTTCTTT.

This clone was detected only a few times. The chain employs TRBV12-1 and TRBJ2-1; the table assigns TRBD2, which was not confirmed against the DNA. TRBV12-1 is a pseudogene locus. The CDR3 is made up of 18 amino acids. The CDR3 reads CASSFGTSGRSSYNEQFF. CDR3 DNA sequence: TGTGCCAGCAGCTTTGGGACTAGCGGGAGAAGCTCCTACAATGAGCAGTTCTTC.

The J gene is TRBJ2-3, the V gene TRBV5-1; 8 bases align to TRBD2. CDR3 size: 15 residues. V lost 4 bases to trimming and J lost 2 bases; unmatched junction nucleotides: 6. Germline CDR1 is SGHRS and CDR2 is YFSETQ. The DNA for the CDR3 is TGCGCCAGCAGCCCTACGGGACTAGTCACAGATACGCAGTATTTT. It translates to CASSPTGLVTDTQYF. Full variable domain (missing parts from reference TRBV5-1 and TRBJ2-3): KAGVTQTPRYLIKTRGQQVTLSCSPISGHRSVSWYQQTPGQGLQFLFEYFSETQRNKGNFPGRFSGRQFSNSRSEMNVSTLELGDSALYLCASSPTGLVTDTQYFGPGTRLTVL.